This TCR beta chain comes out of a study of CD8+ T cells in alopecia areata. As for the study in general: Oral tofacitinib, 5 to 10 mg twice daily, was given in an open-label trial.

RNA extraction was followed by reverse transcription into cDNA, which acted as the sequencing template. Sequenced by immunoSEQ multiplex PCR; TCRdb stores in-frame clones only, minus some. The table shows some 190,000 clones, with under 80% occurring only once. This clone came up once. CDR1 is MGHRA and CDR2 is YSYEKL in the germline V gene. V was shortened by 7 bases and J by 8 bases, with 14 bases between the two germline ends. The CDR3 loop spans 13 amino acids. Stated treatment: oral pan-JAK inhibitor, 5-10 mg twice daily. This sequence was found in a human donor with alopecia areata. Material: CD4+ T cells sorted from blood, obtained between weeks 47 and 50, from a patient treated with tofacitinib. This chain connects TRBV4-1 to TRBJ1-4, with D possibly being TRBD1 (6 bases). This CDR3 is CASNYRAGEKLFF. The CDR3 DNA follows: TGCGCCAGCAATTACAGGGCGGGCGAAAAACTGTTTTTT.